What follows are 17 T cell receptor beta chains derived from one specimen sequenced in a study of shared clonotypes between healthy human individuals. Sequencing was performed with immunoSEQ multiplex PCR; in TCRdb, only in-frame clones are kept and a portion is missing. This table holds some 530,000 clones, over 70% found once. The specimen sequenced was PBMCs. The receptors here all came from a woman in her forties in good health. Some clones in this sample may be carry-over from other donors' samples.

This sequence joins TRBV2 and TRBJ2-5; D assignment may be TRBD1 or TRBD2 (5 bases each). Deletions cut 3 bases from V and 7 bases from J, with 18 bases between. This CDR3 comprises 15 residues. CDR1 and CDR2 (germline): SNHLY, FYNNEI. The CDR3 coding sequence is TGTGCCAGCAGTGAGACGTCGGCATATGGGGGGACCCAGTACTTC. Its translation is CASSETSAYGGTQYF.

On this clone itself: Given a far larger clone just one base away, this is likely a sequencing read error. DNA for the CDR3: TGTGCCAGCAGCTTGGGACTAGTGACGAGCGCCGGGGAGCTGTTTTTT. Residues: CASSLGLVTSAGELFF. The gene calls are TRBV5-4 and TRBJ2-2, with TRBD2 as a possible D gene (6 bases). This CDR3 region has 16 residues. Trimming removed 0 bases at V and 6 bases at J, with 15 bases between. In germline, CDR1 is SGHNT, CDR2 YYREEE (reference sequence).

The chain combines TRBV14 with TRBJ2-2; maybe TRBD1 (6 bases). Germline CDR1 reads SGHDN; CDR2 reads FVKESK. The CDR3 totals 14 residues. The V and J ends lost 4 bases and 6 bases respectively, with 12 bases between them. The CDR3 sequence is CASSRRGPAGELFF. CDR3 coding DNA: TGTGCCAGCAGCCGCAGGGGACCGGCCGGGGAGCTGTTTTTT.

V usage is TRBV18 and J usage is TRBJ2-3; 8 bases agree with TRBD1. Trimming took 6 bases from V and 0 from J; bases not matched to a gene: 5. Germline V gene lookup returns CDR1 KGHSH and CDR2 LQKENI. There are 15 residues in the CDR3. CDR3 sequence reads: CASSRDRPSTDTQYF. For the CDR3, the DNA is TGTGCCAGCTCCCGGGACAGGCCTAGCACAGATACGCAGTATTTT.

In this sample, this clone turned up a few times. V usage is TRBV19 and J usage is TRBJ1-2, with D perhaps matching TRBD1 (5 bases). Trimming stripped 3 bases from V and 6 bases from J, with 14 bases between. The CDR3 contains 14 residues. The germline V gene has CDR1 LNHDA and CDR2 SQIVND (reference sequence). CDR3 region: CASSMSAGLNGYTF. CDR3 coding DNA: TGTGCCAGTAGTATGTCAGCAGGGTTGAATGGCTACACCTTC.

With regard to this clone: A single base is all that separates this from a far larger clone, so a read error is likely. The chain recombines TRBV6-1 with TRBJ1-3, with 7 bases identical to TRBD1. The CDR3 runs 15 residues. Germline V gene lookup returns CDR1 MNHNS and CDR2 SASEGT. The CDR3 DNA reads TGTGCCAGCAGAGAAGCAGGGGGTGACGGAAGCACCATATATTTT. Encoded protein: CASREAGGDGSTIYF.

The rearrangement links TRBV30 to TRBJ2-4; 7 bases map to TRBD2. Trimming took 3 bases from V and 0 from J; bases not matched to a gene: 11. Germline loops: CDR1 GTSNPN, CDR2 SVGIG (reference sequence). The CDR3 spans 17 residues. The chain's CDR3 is CAWRGNSGIRAKNIQYF. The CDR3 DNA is TGTGCCTGGAGGGGGAACAGCGGGATACGAGCCAAAAACATTCAGTACTTC.

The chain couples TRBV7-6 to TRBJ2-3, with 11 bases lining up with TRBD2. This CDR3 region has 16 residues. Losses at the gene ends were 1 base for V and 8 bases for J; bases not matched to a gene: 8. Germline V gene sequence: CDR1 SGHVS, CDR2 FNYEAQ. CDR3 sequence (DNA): TGTGCCAGCAGCTTAGATACTAGCGGGAGCGGACTTACGCAGTATTTT. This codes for CASSLDTSGSGLTQYF.

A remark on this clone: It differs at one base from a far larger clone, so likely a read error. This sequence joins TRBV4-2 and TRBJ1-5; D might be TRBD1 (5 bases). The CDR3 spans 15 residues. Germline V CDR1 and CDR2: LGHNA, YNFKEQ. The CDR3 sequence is CTSSQDQGSHQPQHF. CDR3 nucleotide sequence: TGTACCAGCAGCCAAGATCAGGGAAGCCATCAGCCCCAGCATTTT.

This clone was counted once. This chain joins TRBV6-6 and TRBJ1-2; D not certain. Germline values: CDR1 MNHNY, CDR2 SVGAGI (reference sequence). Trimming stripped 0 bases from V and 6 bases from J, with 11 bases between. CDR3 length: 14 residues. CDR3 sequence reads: CASSYSPGVDGYTF. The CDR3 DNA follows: TGTGCCAGCAGTTACTCCCCCGGGGTAGATGGCTACACCTTC.

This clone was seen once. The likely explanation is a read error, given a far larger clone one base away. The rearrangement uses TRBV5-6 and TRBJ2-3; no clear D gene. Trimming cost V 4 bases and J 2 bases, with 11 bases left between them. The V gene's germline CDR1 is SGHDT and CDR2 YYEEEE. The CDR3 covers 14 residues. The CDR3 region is CASSVGFLTDTQYF. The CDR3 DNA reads TGTGCCAGCAGCGTCGGGTTCCTCACAGATACGCAGTATTTT.

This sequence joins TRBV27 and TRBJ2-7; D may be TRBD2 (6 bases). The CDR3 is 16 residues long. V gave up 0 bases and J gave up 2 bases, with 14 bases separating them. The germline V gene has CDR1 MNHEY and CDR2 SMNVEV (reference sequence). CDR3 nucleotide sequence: TGTGCCAGCAGTTTATCAGCTGGGACTCAAACCTACGAGCAGTACTTC. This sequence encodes CASSLSAGTQTYEQYF.

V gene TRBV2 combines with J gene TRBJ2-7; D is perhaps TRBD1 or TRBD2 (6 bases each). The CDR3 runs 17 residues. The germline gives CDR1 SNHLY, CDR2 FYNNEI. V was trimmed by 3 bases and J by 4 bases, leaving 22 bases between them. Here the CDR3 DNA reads TGTGCCAGCAGTGATGGCCCTACTAGCCTAGGGGGATACGAGCAGTACTTC. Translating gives CASSDGPTSLGGYEQYF.

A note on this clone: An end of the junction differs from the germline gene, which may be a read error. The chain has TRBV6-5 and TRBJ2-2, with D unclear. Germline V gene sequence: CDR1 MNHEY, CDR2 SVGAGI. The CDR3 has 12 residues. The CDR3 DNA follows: TGTGTCAGCACGCCAACTACCGGGGAGCTGTTTTTT. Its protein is CVSTPTTGELFF.

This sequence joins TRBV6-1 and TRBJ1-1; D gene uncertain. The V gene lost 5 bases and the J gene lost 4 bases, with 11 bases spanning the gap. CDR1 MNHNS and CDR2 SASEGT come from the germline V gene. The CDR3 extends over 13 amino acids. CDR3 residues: CASSFTQSTEAFF. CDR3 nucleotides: TGTGCCAGCAGTTTTACCCAGAGCACTGAAGCTTTCTTT.

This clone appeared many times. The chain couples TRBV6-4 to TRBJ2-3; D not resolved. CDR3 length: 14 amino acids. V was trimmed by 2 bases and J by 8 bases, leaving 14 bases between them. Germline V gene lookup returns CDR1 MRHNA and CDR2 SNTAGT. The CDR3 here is CASSDGLEPGTQYF. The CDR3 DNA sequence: TGTGCCAGCAGTGACGGTCTAGAGCCGGGTACGCAGTATTTT.

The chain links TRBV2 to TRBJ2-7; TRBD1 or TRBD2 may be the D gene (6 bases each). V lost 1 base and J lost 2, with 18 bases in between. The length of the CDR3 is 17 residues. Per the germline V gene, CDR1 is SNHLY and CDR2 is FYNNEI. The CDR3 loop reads CASSEVFRGALAYEQYF. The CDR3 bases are TGTGCCAGCAGTGAAGTTTTTAGGGGGGCGCTCGCCTACGAGCAGTACTTC. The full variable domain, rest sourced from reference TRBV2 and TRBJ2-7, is EPEVTQTPSHQVTQMGQEVILRCVPISNHLYFYWYRQILGQKVEFLVSFYNNEISEKSEIFDDQFSVERPDGSNFTLKIRSTKLEDSAMYFCASSEVFRGALAYEQYFGPGTRLTVT.